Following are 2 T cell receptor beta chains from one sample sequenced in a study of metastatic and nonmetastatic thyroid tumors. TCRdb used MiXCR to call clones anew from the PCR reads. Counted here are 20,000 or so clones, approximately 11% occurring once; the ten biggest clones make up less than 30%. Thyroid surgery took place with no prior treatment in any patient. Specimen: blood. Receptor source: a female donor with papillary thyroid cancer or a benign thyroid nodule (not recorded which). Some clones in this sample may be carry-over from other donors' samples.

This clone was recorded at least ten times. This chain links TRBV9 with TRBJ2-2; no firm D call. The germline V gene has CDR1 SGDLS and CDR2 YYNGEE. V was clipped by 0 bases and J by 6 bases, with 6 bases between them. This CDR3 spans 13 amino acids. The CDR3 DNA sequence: TGTGCCAGCAGCGTAGTAGACGCCGGGGAGCTGTTTTTT. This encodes CASSVVDAGELFF.

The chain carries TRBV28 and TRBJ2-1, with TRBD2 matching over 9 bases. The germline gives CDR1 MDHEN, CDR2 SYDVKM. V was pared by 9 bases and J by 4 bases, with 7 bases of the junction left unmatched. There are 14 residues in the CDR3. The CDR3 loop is CARSSGRTYNEQFF. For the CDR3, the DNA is TGTGCCAGAAGCAGCGGGAGGACATACAATGAGCAGTTCTTC.